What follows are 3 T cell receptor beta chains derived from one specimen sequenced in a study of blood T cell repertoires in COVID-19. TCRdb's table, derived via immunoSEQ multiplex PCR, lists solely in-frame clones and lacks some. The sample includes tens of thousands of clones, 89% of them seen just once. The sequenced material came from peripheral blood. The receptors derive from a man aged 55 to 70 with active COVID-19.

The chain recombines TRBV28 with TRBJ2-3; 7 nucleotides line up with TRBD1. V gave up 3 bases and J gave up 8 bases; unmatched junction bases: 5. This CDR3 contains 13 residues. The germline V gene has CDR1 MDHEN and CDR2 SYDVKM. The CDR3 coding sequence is TGTGCCAGCAGTTTTGGGACAGCGGTTACGCAGTATTTT. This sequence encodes CASSFGTAVTQYF.

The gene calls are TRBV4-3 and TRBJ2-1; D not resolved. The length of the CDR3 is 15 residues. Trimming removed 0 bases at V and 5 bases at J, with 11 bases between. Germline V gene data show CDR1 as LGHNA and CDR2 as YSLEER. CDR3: CASSQDARRDNEQFF. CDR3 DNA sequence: TGCGCCAGCAGCCAAGATGCTCGACGGGACAATGAGCAGTTCTTC.

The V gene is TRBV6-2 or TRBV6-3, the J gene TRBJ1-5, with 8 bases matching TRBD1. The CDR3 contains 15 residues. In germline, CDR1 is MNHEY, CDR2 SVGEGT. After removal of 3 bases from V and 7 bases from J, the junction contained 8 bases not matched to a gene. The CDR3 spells CASSYPHRGEQPQHF. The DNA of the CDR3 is TGTGCCAGCAGTTATCCACACAGGGGGGAACAGCCCCAGCATTTT.